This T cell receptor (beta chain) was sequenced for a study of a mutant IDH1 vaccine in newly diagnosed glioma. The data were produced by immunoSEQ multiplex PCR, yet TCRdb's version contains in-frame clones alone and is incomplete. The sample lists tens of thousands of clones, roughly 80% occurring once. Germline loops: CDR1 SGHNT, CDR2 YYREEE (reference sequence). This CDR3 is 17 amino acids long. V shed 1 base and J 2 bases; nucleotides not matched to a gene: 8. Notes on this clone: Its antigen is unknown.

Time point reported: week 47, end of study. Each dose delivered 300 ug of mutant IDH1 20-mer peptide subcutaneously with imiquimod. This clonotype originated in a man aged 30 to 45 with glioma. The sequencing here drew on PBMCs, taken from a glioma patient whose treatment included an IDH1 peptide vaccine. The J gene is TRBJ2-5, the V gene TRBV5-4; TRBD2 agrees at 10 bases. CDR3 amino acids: CASSLTKLAGLQETQYF. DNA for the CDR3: TGTGCCAGCAGCTTGACAAAACTAGCGGGGCTGCAAGAGACCCAGTACTTC.